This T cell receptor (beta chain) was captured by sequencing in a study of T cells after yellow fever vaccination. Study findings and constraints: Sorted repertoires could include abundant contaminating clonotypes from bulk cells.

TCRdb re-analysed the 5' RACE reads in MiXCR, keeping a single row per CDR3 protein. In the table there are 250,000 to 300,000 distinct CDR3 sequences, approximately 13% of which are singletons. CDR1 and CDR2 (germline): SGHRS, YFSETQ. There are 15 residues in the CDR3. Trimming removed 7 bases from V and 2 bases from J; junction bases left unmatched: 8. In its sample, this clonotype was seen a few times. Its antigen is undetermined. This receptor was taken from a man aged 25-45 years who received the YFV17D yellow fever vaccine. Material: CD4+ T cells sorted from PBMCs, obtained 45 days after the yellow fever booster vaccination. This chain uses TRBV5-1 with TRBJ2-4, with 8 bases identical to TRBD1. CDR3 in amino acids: CASSTGGGTKNIQYF. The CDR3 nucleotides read TGCGCCAGCTCTACAGGGGGTGGGACCAAAAACATTCAGTACTTC.